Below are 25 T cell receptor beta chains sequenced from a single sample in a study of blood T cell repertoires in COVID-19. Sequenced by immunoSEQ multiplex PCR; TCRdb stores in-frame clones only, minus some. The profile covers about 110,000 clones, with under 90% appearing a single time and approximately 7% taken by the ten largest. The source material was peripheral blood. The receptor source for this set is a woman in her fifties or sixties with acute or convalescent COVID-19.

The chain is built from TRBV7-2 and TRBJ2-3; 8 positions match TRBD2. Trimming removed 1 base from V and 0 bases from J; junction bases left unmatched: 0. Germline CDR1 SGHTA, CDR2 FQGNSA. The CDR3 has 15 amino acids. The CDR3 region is CASSLVAGSTDTQYF. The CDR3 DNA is TGTGCCAGCAGCTTAGTAGCGGGGAGCACAGATACGCAGTATTTT.

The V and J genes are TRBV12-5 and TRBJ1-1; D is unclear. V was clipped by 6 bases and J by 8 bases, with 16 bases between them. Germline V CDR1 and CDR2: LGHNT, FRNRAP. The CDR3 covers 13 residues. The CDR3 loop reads CASGPGRGSEAFF. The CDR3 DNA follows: TGTGCTAGTGGACCGGGCCGCGGGTCGGAAGCTTTCTTT. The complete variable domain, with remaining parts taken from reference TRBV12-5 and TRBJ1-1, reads DARVTQTPRHKVTEMGQEVTMRCQPILGHNTVFWYRQTMMQGLELLAYFRNRAPLDDSGMPKDRFSAEMPDATLATLKIQPSEPRDSAVYFCASGPGRGSEAFFGQGTRLTVV.

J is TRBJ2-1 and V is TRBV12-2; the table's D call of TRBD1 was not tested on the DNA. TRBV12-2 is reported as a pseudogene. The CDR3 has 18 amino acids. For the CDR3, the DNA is TGTGCAAGTCGCTTAAGGTTTTTAGGCAGGGGAGCATCCAATGAGCAGTTCTTC. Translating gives CASRLRFLGRGASNEQFF.

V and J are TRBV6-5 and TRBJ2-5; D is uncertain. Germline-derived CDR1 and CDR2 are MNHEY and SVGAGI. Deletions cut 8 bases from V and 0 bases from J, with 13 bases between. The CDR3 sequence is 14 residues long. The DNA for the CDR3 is TGTGCCAGCCTCCCGGTCTGGTACCAAGAGACCCAGTACTTC. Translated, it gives CASLPVWYQETQYF.

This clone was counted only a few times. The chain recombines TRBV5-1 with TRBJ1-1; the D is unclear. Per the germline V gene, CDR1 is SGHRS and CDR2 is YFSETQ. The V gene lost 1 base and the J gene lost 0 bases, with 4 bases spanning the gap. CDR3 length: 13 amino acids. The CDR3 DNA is TGCGCCAGCAGCTTGACTTTGAACACTGAAGCTTTCTTT. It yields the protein CASSLTLNTEAFF.

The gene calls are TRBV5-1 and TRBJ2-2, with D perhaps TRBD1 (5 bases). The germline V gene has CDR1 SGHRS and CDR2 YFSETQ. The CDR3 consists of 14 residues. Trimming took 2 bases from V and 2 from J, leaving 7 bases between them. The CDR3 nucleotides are TGCGCCAGCAGCTTAACAGGAAACACCGGGGAGCTGTTTTTT. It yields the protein CASSLTGNTGELFF.

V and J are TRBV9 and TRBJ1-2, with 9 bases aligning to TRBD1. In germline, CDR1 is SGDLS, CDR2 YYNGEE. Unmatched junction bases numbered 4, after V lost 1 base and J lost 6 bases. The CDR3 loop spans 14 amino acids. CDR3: CASSVRTGVDGYTF. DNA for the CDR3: TGTGCCAGCAGCGTAAGGACAGGGGTTGATGGCTACACCTTC.

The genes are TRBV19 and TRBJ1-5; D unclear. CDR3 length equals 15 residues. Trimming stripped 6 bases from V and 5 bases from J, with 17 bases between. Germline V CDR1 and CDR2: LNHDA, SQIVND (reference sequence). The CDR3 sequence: CASSDPWREDQPQHF. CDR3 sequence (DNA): TGTGCCAGTAGCGACCCATGGAGGGAAGATCAGCCCCAGCATTTT.

The CDR3 protein is CASSPGPDRGNYGYTF. In DNA form, the CDR3 reads TGTGCCAGTAGCCCGGGCCCTGACAGGGGAAACTATGGCTACACCTTC. The chain couples TRBV19 to TRBJ1-2; 8 bases are a match to TRBD1. The germline V gene encodes CDR1 LNHDA and CDR2 SQIVND (reference sequence). CDR3 size: 16 residues. Trimming at V came to 6 bases and at J to 2 bases, leaving 11 bases not matched to a gene.

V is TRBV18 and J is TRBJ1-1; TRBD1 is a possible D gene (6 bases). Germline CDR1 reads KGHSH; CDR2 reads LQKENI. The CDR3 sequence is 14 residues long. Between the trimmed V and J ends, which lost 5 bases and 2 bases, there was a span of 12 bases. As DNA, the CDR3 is TGTGCCAGCTCAACAGGGAGGGGAAACACTGAAGCTTTCTTT. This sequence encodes CASSTGRGNTEAFF.

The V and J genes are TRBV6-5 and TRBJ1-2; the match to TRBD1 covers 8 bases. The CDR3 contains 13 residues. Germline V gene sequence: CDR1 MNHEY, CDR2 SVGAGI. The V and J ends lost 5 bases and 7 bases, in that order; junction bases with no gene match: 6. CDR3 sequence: CASSRTGRSGYTF. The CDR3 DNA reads TGTGCCAGCAGTCGGACAGGGAGAAGTGGCTACACCTTC.

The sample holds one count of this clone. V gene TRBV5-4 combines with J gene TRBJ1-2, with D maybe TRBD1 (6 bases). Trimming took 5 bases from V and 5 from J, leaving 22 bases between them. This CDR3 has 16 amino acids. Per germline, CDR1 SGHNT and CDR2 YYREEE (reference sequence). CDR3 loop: CASSTGTSGISYGYTF. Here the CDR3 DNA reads TGTGCCAGCAGTACCGGGACATCTGGAATTTCTTATGGCTACACCTTC.

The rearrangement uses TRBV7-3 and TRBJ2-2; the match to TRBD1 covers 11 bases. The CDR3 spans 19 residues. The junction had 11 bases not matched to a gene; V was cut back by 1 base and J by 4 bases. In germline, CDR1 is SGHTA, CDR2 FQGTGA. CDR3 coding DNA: TGTGCCAGCAGCTTAAAAGGGGACAGGGGGGTGATGGGCACCGGGGAGCTGTTTTTT. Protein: CASSLKGDRGVMGTGELFF.

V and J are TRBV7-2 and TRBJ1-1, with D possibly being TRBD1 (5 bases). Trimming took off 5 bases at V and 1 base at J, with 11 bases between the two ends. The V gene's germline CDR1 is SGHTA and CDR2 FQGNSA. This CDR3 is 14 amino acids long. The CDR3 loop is CASSVRGGNTEAFF. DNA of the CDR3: TGTGCCAGCAGCGTCCGGGGGGGGAACACTGAAGCTTTCTTT.

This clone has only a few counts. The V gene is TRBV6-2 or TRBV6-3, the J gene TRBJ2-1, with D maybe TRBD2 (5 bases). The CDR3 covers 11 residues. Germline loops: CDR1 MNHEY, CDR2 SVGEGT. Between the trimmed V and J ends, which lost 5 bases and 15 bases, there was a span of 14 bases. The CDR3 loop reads CASSTPRATFF. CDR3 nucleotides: TGTGCCAGCAGTACCCCGAGGGCTACGTTCTTC.

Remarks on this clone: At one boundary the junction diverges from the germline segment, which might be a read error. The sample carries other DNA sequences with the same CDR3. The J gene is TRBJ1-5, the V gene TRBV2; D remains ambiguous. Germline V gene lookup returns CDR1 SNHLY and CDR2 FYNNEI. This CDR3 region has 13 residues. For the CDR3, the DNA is TGTGCCAGCAGTGGGGCGTCCAATCAGCCCCAACATTTT. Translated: CASSGASNQPQHF.

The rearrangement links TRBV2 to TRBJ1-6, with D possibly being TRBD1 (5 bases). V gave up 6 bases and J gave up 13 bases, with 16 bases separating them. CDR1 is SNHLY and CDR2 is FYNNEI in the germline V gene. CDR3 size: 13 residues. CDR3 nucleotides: TGTGCCAGCAGCAACTCACAGGCCTCGCCCCTCCACTTT. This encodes CASSNSQASPLHF. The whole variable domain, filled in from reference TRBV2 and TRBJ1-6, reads EPEVTQTPSHQVTQMGQEVILRCVPISNHLYFYWYRQILGQKVEFLVSFYNNEISEKSEIFDDQFSVERPDGSNFTLKIRSTKLEDSAMYFCASSNSQASPLHFGNGTRLTVT.

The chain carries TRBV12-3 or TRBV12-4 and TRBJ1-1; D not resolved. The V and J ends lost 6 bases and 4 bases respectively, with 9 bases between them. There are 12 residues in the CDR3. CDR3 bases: TGTGCCAGCAGGGTGGGGAGCACTGAAGCTTTCTTT. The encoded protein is CASRVGSTEAFF.

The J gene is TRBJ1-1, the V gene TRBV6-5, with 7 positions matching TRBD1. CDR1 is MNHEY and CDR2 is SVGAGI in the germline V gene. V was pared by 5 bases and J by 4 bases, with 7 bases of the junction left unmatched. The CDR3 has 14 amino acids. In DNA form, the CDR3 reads TGTGCCAGCAGTCAGGACAGGTGGAGCACTGAAGCTTTCTTT. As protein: CASSQDRWSTEAFF.

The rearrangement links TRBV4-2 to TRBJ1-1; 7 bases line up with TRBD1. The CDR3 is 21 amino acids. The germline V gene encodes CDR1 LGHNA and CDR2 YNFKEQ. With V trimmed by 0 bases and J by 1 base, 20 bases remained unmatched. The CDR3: CASSQDARRTGFPGGNTEAFF. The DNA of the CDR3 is TGTGCCAGCAGCCAAGACGCTCGTAGGACAGGCTTCCCCGGGGGGAACACTGAAGCTTTCTTT.

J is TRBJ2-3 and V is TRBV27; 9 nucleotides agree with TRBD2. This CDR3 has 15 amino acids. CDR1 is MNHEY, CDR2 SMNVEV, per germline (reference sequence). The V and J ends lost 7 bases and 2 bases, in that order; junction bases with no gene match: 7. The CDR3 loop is CASTRAGGSTDTQYF. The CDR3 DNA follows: TGTGCCAGCACCCGAGCGGGGGGTTCCACAGATACGCAGTATTTT.

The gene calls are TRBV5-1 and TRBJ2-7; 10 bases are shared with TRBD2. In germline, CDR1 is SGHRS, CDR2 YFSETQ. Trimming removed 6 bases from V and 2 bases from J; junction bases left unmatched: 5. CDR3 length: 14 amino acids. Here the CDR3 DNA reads TGCGCCAGCACCCCAACTAGCGGGGCCTACGAGCAGTACTTC. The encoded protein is CASTPTSGAYEQYF. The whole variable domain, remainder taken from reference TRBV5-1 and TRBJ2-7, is KAGVTQTPRYLIKTRGQQVTLSCSPISGHRSVSWYQQTPGQGLQFLFEYFSETQRNKGNFPGRFSGRQFSNSRSEMNVSTLELGDSALYLCASTPTSGAYEQYFGPGTRLTVT.

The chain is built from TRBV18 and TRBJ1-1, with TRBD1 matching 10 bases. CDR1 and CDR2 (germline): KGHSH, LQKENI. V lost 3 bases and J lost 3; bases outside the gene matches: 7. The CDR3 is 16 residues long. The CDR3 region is CASSPLLDRGHTEAFF. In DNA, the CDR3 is TGTGCCAGCTCACCGCTTTTAGACAGGGGGCACACTGAAGCTTTCTTT.

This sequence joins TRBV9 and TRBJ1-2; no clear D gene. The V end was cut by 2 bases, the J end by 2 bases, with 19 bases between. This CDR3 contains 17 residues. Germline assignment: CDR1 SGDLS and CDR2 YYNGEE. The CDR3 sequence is CASSVQYRGRWNYGYTF. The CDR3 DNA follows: TGTGCCAGCAGCGTTCAGTACCGTGGCAGGTGGAACTATGGCTACACCTTC.

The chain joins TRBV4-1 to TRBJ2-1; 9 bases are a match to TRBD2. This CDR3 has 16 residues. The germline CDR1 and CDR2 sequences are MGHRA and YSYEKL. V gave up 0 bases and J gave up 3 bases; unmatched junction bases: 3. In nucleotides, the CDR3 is TGCGCCAGCAGCCAAGAGGTAGCGGGGGACTACAATGAGCAGTTCTTC. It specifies CASSQEVAGDYNEQFF.